This T cell receptor beta chain was observed in a study of shared clonotypes between healthy human individuals. Study findings and constraints: Across subsets, estimated richness was generally greater for naive than for memory populations. A reduction in generation probabilities was seen for non-shared clonotypes relative to those shared by all four donors.

The data were produced by immunoSEQ multiplex PCR, yet TCRdb's version contains in-frame clones alone and is incomplete. The data contain roughly 2.5 million clones, more than 80% of them singletons. Remarks on this clone: What it binds is not known.

Germline assignment: CDR1 MDHEN and CDR2 SYDVKM. V shed 8 bases, J shed 5 bases, and the junction held 4 bases outside the gene matches. The CDR3 runs to 12 residues. All participating donors were Caucasian adults from Nashville, Tennessee. The receptor comes from a man aged 18 to 35 in good health. This sequence joins TRBV28 and TRBJ1-1; 8 nucleotides align to TRBD1. The material sequenced was naive CD4+ T cells sorted from blood. Subset given: CD45RA+ positively selected. The CDR3 DNA sequence: TGTGCCAGCTATCAGGGGGCGACTGAAGCTTTCTTT. This translates into CASYQGATEAFF.